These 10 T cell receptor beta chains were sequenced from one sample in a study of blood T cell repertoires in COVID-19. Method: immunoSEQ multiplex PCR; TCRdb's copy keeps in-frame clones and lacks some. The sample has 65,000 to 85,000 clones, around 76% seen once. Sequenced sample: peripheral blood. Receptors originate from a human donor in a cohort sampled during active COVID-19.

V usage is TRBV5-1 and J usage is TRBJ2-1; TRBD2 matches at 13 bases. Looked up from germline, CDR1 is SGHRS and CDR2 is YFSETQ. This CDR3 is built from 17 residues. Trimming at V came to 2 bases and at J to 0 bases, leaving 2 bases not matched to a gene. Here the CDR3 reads CASSLLAGGSSYNEQFF. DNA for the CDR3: TGCGCCAGCAGCTTACTAGCGGGGGGGAGCTCCTACAATGAGCAGTTCTTC. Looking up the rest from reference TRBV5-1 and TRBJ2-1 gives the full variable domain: KAGVTQTPRYLIKTRGQQVTLSCSPISGHRSVSWYQQTPGQGLQFLFEYFSETQRNKGNFPGRFSGRQFSNSRSEMNVSTLELGDSALYLCASSLLAGGSSYNEQFFGPGTRLTVL.

In nucleotides, the CDR3 is TGTGCCAGCAGTTTAGGGACATTCTACGAGCAGTACTTC. It encodes CASSLGTFYEQYF. J is TRBJ2-7 and V is TRBV6-2 or TRBV6-3, with D possibly TRBD1 on 6 matching bases. The CDR3 sequence is 13 residues long. Germline assignment: CDR1 MNHEY and CDR2 SVGEGT. V shed 4 bases and J shed 3 bases, with 10 bases lying between them.

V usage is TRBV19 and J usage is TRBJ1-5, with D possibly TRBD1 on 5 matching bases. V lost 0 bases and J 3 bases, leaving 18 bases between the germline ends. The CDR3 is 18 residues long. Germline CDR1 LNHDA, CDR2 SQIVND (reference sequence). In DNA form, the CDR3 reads TGTGCCAGTAGTATAGAGTGGGTGAGACAGTACGTCAATCAGCCCCAGCATTTT. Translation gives CASSIEWVRQYVNQPQHF.

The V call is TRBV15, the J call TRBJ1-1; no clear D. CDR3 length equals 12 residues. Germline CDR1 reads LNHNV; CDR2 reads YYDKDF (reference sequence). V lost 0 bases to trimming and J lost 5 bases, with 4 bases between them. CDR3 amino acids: CATSRDRTEAFF. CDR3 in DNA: TGTGCCACCAGCAGAGATCGGACTGAAGCTTTCTTT.

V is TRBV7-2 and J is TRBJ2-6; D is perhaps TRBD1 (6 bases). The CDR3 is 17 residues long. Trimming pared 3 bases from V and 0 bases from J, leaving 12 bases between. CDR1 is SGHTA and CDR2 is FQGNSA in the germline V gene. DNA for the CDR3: TGTGCCAGCAGCTTCTTAGGGGGAGACTCTGGGGCCAACGTCCTGACTTTC. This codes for CASSFLGGDSGANVLTF. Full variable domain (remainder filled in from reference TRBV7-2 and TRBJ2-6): GAGVSQSPSNKVTEKGKDVELRCDPISGHTALYWYRQSLGQGLEFLIYFQGNSAPDKSGLPSDRFSAERTGGSVSTLTIQRTQQEDSAVYLCASSFLGGDSGANVLTFGAGSRLTVL.

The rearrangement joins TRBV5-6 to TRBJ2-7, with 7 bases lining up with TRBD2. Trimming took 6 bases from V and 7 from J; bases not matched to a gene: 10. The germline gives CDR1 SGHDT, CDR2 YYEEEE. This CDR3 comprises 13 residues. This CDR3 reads CASTLGGRNEQYV. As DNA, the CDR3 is TGTGCCAGCACCCTAGGCGGGAGAAATGAGCAGTACGTC.

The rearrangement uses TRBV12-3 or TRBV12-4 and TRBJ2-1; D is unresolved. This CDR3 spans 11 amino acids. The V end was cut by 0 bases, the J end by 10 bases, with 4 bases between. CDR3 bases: TGTGCCAGCAGTTTAGCGTCAGAGCAGTTCTTC. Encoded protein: CASSLASEQFF.

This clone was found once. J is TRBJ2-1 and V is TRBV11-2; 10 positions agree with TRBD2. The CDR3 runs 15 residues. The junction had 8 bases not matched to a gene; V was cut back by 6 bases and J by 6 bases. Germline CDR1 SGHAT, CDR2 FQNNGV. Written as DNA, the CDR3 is TGTGCCAGCAGTTTCAGCGGGGGGGCCTCCAATGAGCAGTTCTTC. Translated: CASSFSGGASNEQFF.

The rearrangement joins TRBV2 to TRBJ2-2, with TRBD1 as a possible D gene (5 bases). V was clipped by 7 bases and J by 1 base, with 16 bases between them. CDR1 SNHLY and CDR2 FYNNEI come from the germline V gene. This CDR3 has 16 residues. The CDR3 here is CASILSETVNTGELFF. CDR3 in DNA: TGTGCCAGCATCCTGTCGGAGACAGTGAACACCGGGGAGCTGTTTTTT.

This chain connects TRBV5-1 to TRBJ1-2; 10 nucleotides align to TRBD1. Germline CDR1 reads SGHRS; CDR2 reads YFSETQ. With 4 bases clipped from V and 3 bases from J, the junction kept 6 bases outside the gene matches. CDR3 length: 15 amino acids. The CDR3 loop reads CASSGGQGVDYGYTF. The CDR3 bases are TGCGCCAGCAGCGGTGGACAGGGGGTAGACTATGGCTACACCTTC.